The 31 T cell receptor beta chains presented below share a single source sample, sequenced in a study of beta chain features in type 1 diabetes. The authors reverse transcribed all of the isolated RNA, so sequencing captured expressed TCRB transcripts. The protocol was immunoSEQ multiplex PCR, while the TCRdb copy is restricted to in-frame clones and leaves out a portion. The data show hundreds of thousands of clones, 9% to 10% seen once. Specimen: naive CD4+ T cells from blood. The receptors derive from a woman between 18 and 29 years old in good health.

This chain uses TRBV30 with TRBJ2-5; TRBD1 matches at 11 bases. The CDR3 has 15 residues. J gave up 4 bases and V 5 bases, and 9 bases lay outside the gene matches. Germline V CDR1 and CDR2: GTSNPN, SVGIG (reference sequence). CDR3 in DNA: TGTGCCTGGGGCAACGGACAGGGGGCGGGAGAGACCCAGTACTTC. Its translation is CAWGNGQGAGETQYF.

This clone was found a few times. V gene TRBV6-1 combines with J gene TRBJ1-4; TRBD1 might be the D (6 bases). In germline, CDR1 is MNHNS, CDR2 SASEGT. The CDR3 is made up of 14 amino acids. The V end was cut by 6 bases, the J end by 8 bases, with 16 bases between. The CDR3 DNA reads TGTGCCAGCAGGATTGGGGGGGGCTGGGAAAAACTGTTTTTT. Residues: CASRIGGGWEKLFF.

This clone came up a few times. This rearrangement joins TRBV5-6 to TRBJ1-1; TRBD1 is a possible D gene (5 bases). This CDR3 has 15 amino acids. Deletions cut 0 bases from V and 0 bases from J, with 9 bases between. Per the germline V gene, CDR1 is SGHDT and CDR2 is YYEEEE. The CDR3 reads CASSLAAGLNTEAFF. CDR3 nucleotide sequence: TGTGCCAGCAGCTTGGCCGCAGGGTTGAACACTGAAGCTTTCTTT.

The sample holds a few counts of this clone. This chain joins TRBV6-1 and TRBJ2-2; 7 bases align to TRBD1. There are 14 residues in the CDR3. Germline CDR1 and CDR2: MNHNS and SASEGT. The V and J ends lost 4 bases and 5 bases, in that order; junction bases with no gene match: 4. The CDR3 bases are TGTGCCAGCAGTGCCGGGACAGTAACCGGGGAGCTGTTTTTT. As protein: CASSAGTVTGELFF.

This clone was observed a few times. J is TRBJ2-6 and V is TRBV28; D is possibly TRBD1 (5 bases). The CDR3 contains 14 residues. In germline, CDR1 is MDHEN, CDR2 SYDVKM. Trimming took off 3 bases at V and 2 bases at J, with 5 bases between the two ends. The CDR3 DNA reads as TGTGCCAGCAGTTTCAGGGCTGGGGCCAACGTCCTGACTTTC. It yields the protein CASSFRAGANVLTF.

V usage is TRBV9 and J usage is TRBJ1-2, with 10 bases aligning to TRBD1. Germline assignment: CDR1 SGDLS and CDR2 YYNGEE. The CDR3 extends over 18 amino acids. With 0 bases clipped from V and 7 bases from J, the junction kept 15 bases outside the gene matches. CDR3 bases: TGTGCCAGCAGCGTAGACCTTCGGGACAGGGGACGGAGCGGTGGCTACACCTTC. This sequence encodes CASSVDLRDRGRSGGYTF.

This clone was observed a handful of times. The rearrangement joins TRBV5-1 to TRBJ2-5, with D possibly matching TRBD2 (5 bases). CDR1 and CDR2 from the germline V gene are SGHRS and YFSETQ. CDR3 length: 11 amino acids. V lost 1 base and J 7 bases, leaving 5 bases between the germline ends. The CDR3 protein is CASSLRGTQYF. CDR3 nucleotide sequence: TGCGCCAGCAGCTTGCGGGGGACCCAGTACTTC.

This clone has only a few counts. The V and J genes are TRBV29-1 and TRBJ2-4, with 8 bases matching TRBD1. From germline, CDR1 is SQVTM and CDR2 ANQGSEA. Trimming at V came to 5 bases and at J to 0 bases, leaving 6 bases not matched to a gene. The CDR3 runs 15 residues. The CDR3 DNA reads TGCAGCGTTTCTGACAGGGGACTAGCCAAAAACATTCAGTACTTC. Encoded protein: CSVSDRGLAKNIQYF.

This clone showed up just a few times. V gene TRBV6-6 combines with J gene TRBJ1-6; D possibly corresponds to TRBD1 (6 bases). V was trimmed by 7 bases and J by 13 bases, leaving 17 bases between them. Germline values: CDR1 MNHNY, CDR2 SVGAGI (reference sequence). The CDR3 runs to 13 residues. The DNA for the CDR3 is TGTGCCAGCACCCTGGACAGACTACGGCCCCTCCACTTT. This sequence encodes CASTLDRLRPLHF.

This chain uses TRBV5-1 with TRBJ2-5; D is ambiguous. CDR1 is SGHRS and CDR2 is YFSETQ in the germline V gene. Trimming left V 4 bases short and J 5 bases short, with 9 bases between. CDR3 length equals 12 residues. The CDR3 nucleotides read TGCGCCAGCAGCCGGCCGCGGGAGACCCAGTACTTC. As protein: CASSRPRETQYF.

This clone was seen a few times. The chain employs TRBV12-5 and TRBJ2-7; D is uncertain. CDR1 is LGHNT, CDR2 FRNRAP, per germline. The CDR3 length is 12 residues. Trimming shortened V by 6 bases and J by 3 bases, and 9 bases separated the two germline ends. The CDR3 loop is CASGARSYEQYF. The CDR3 DNA follows: TGTGCTAGTGGCGCGAGGAGCTACGAGCAGTACTTC.

In its sample, this clone was seen a few times. The chain carries TRBV11-2 and TRBJ2-7, with 11 positions matching TRBD2. The CDR3 totals 15 residues. Germline V CDR1 and CDR2: SGHAT, FQNNGV. V lost 3 bases, J lost 7 bases, and 8 bases stayed unmatched. DNA of the CDR3: TGTGCCAGCAGCTTGGTGACTAGCGGGATCGGGGAGCAGTACTTC. It translates to CASSLVTSGIGEQYF.

This clone was seen a handful of times. The chain combines TRBV7-3 with TRBJ1-5; 9 bases agree with TRBD1. Unmatched junction bases numbered 7, after V lost 6 bases and J lost 1 base. This CDR3 has 16 residues. In germline, CDR1 is SGHTA, CDR2 FQGTGA. This chain's CDR3 is CASSLPGQGSNQPQHF. In DNA, the CDR3 is TGTGCCAGCAGTCTACCGGGACAGGGAAGCAATCAGCCCCAGCATTTT.

The chain is built from TRBV19 and TRBJ2-1; 13 nucleotides line up with TRBD2. V shed 7 bases, J shed 9 bases, and the junction held 9 bases outside the gene matches. CDR3 length: 15 amino acids. Germline V lookup: CDR1 LNHDA, CDR2 SQIVND (reference sequence). For the CDR3, the DNA is TGTGCCAGTACCCCAGGACTAGCGGGAGTTGCTGAGCAGTTCTTC. It is translated as CASTPGLAGVAEQFF. Drawing the rest from reference TRBV19 and TRBJ2-1, the complete variable domain is DGGITQSPKYLFRKEGQNVTLSCEQNLNHDAMYWYRQDPGQGLRLIYYSQIVNDFQKGDIAEGYSVSREKKESFPLTVTSAQKNPTAFYLCASTPGLAGVAEQFFGPGTRLTVL.

The rearrangement joins TRBV5-4 to TRBJ1-2, with D tentatively TRBD1 (6 bases). The CDR3 length is 14 residues. Trimming cost V 0 bases and J 3 bases, with 9 bases left between them. The germline CDR1 and CDR2 sequences are SGHNT and YYREEE (reference sequence). The CDR3, as DNA: TGTGCCAGCAGCTTGGGCAGGGGTGACTATGGCTACACCTTC. Translated, it gives CASSLGRGDYGYTF.

The chain has TRBV15 and TRBJ2-7, with TRBD1 matching 7 bases. Germline CDR1 reads LNHNV; CDR2 reads YYDKDF (reference sequence). Trimming at V came to 3 bases and at J to 3 bases, leaving 5 bases not matched to a gene. The CDR3 is 14 residues long. This CDR3 reads CATSSRGFSYEQYF. For the CDR3, the DNA is TGTGCCACCAGCAGCAGGGGGTTTAGCTACGAGCAGTACTTC.

This clone was picked up a small number of times. The chain has TRBV7-8 and TRBJ2-2; the D is unclear. Trimming stripped 1 base from V and 2 bases from J, with 5 bases between. The CDR3 is 14 amino acids. Germline values: CDR1 SGHVS, CDR2 FQNEAQ. The CDR3 DNA is TGTGCCAGCAGCTTAGGGCAAAACACCGGGGAGCTGTTTTTT. It yields the protein CASSLGQNTGELFF.

The chain joins TRBV29-1 to TRBJ2-1; 12 bases match TRBD2. J was trimmed by 5 bases and V by 4 bases; bases with no gene match: 6. The CDR3 is made up of 15 amino acids. Per the germline V gene, CDR1 is SQVTM and CDR2 is ANQGSEA. The CDR3 sequence: CSVGWTSGKNNEQFF. CDR3 nucleotides: TGCAGCGTTGGTTGGACTAGCGGGAAAAACAATGAGCAGTTCTTC.

This clone was found a few times. The gene calls are TRBV5-4 and TRBJ2-5; perhaps TRBD2 as D (5 bases). V lost 4 bases and J 0 bases, leaving 7 bases between the germline ends. Germline loops: CDR1 SGHNT, CDR2 YYREEE (reference sequence). This CDR3 comprises 13 residues. CDR3 sequence reads: CASSPTNQETQYF. CDR3 nucleotides: TGTGCCAGCAGCCCGACTAACCAAGAGACCCAGTACTTC.

V gene TRBV28 combines with J gene TRBJ2-7, with a weak D call TRBD2 (6 bases). Germline CDR1 reads MDHEN; CDR2 reads SYDVKM. The V end was cut by 7 bases, the J end by 3 bases, with 16 bases between. The CDR3 extends over 14 amino acids. The CDR3 coding sequence is TGTGCCAGCACGCGCAGAGTTAGCGGCTACGAGCAGTACTTC. Amino acids: CASTRRVSGYEQYF.

This clone was recorded a few times. The chain joins TRBV6-5 to TRBJ1-3; D is unresolved. Germline V CDR1 and CDR2: MNHEY, SVGAGI. Trimming took 7 bases from V and 0 from J, leaving 10 bases between them. This CDR3 comprises 14 residues. Here the CDR3 DNA reads TGTGCCAGCACACTAGACATCTCTGGAAACACCATATATTTT. It specifies CASTLDISGNTIYF.

This clone was found a few times. V is TRBV5-1 and J is TRBJ1-5; 8 nucleotides agree with TRBD1. Per germline, CDR1 SGHRS and CDR2 YFSETQ. CDR3 length: 15 residues. Losses at the gene ends were 4 bases for V and 3 bases for J; bases not matched to a gene: 6. The DNA for the CDR3 is TGCGCCAGCAGCAGCCTGGGACAGGCCAATCAGCCCCAGCATTTT. It encodes CASSSLGQANQPQHF. Based on the CDR3 plus reference TRBV5-1 and TRBJ1-5, the full variable domain is KAGVTQTPRYLIKTRGQQVTLSCSPISGHRSVSWYQQTPGQGLQFLFEYFSETQRNKGNFPGRFSGRQFSNSRSEMNVSTLELGDSALYLCASSSLGQANQPQHFGDGTRLSIL.

This rearrangement joins TRBV6-5 to TRBJ2-1, with D unresolved. The CDR3 consists of 11 residues. Germline V gene sequence: CDR1 MNHEY, CDR2 SVGAGI. Between the trimmed V and J ends, which lost 6 bases and 8 bases, there was a span of 8 bases. Here the CDR3 reads CASRALYEQFF. The CDR3 bases are TGTGCCAGCAGGGCTCTCTATGAGCAGTTCTTC.

This chain joins TRBV5-1 and TRBJ1-4; D unclear. The CDR3 spans 14 residues. CDR1 is SGHRS and CDR2 is YFSETQ in the germline V gene. V was shortened by 5 bases and J by 0 bases, with 8 bases between the two germline ends. The CDR3, as DNA: TGCGCCAGCAGAAATAGCCCAACTAATGAAAAACTGTTTTTT. This gives the protein CASRNSPTNEKLFF.

This clone appeared a few times. The rearrangement joins TRBV5-1 to TRBJ2-7, with 12 bases that match TRBD2. This CDR3 is 13 amino acids long. V lost 3 bases, J lost 6 bases, and 1 base stayed unmatched. CDR1 is SGHRS and CDR2 is YFSETQ in the germline V gene. Here the CDR3 DNA reads TGCGCCAGCAGCTCGACTAGCGGGAGCGAGCAGTACTTC. Protein: CASSSTSGSEQYF.

V gene TRBV19 combines with J gene TRBJ2-5, with D perhaps TRBD2 (6 bases). The CDR3 loop spans 14 amino acids. Trimming removed 1 base at V and 2 bases at J, with 8 bases between. Germline V lookup: CDR1 LNHDA, CDR2 SQIVND (reference sequence). The CDR3 spells CASSIGRGQETQYF. The CDR3 DNA follows: TGTGCCAGTAGTATAGGTCGGGGGCAAGAGACCCAGTACTTC. The full variable domain, rest sourced from reference TRBV19 and TRBJ2-5, is DGGITQSPKYLFRKEGQNVTLSCEQNLNHDAMYWYRQDPGQGLRLIYYSQIVNDFQKGDIAEGYSVSREKKESFPLTVTSAQKNPTAFYLCASSIGRGQETQYFGPGTRLLVL.

The chain is built from TRBV10-2 and TRBJ1-2, with 12 bases that match TRBD1. The CDR3 has 16 amino acids. CDR1 and CDR2 from the germline V gene are WSHSY and SAAADI. Trimming took 7 bases from V and 4 from J; bases not matched to a gene: 10. The chain's CDR3 is CASMGTGGARGYGYTF. In DNA form, the CDR3 reads TGCGCCAGCATGGGGACAGGGGGCGCGAGGGGCTATGGCTACACCTTC.

V is TRBV7-9 and J is TRBJ2-7; D is possibly TRBD1 (6 bases). CDR3 size: 14 residues. Germline V CDR1 and CDR2: SEHNR, FQNEAQ (reference sequence). The V end was cut by 2 bases, the J end by 6 bases, with 14 bases between. The CDR3 here is CASSLSRGISEQYF. In nucleotides, the CDR3 is TGTGCCAGCAGCTTATCGAGGGGGATTTCCGAGCAGTACTTC.

This chain uses TRBV30 with TRBJ1-1, with D possibly being TRBD1 (6 bases). CDR1 and CDR2 (germline): GTSNPN, SVGIG (reference sequence). This CDR3 is 15 amino acids long. V dropped 0 bases and J dropped 1 base, with 12 bases sitting between them. For the CDR3, the DNA is TGTGCCTGGAGTGTACGTCGAGGGGGGAACACTGAAGCTTTCTTT. It is translated as CAWSVRRGGNTEAFF. The whole variable domain, filled in from reference TRBV30 and TRBJ1-1, reads SQTIHQWPATLVQPVGSPLSLECTVEGTSNPNLYWYRQAAGRGLQLLFYSVGIGQISSEVPQNLSASRPQDRQFILSSKKLLLSDSGFYLCAWSVRRGGNTEAFFGQGTRLTVV.

The chain couples TRBV5-1 to TRBJ2-5; 11 positions agree with TRBD2. The V and J ends lost 1 base and 5 bases, in that order; junction bases with no gene match: 7. CDR3 length: 16 amino acids. Germline V gene sequence: CDR1 SGHRS, CDR2 YFSETQ. The CDR3 nucleotides are TGCGCCAGCAGCTTGAGAACTAGCGGGGGAGGCGAGACCCAGTACTTC. It is translated as CASSLRTSGGGETQYF.

This clone was picked up a small number of times. This sequence joins TRBV11-2 and TRBJ2-7; 10 positions agree with TRBD1. V was clipped by 5 bases and J by 0 bases; unmatched bases: 4. Germline CDR1 reads SGHAT; CDR2 reads FQNNGV. The CDR3 runs to 15 residues. DNA of the CDR3: TGTGCCAGCAGCCCAGACAGGGGGCCCTCCTACGAGCAGTACTTC. Its protein is CASSPDRGPSYEQYF. Combining the CDR3 with reference TRBV11-2 and TRBJ2-7 gives the whole variable domain EAGVAQSPRYKIIEKRQSVAFWCNPISGHATLYWYQQILGQGPKLLIQFQNNGVVDDSQLPKDRFSAERLKGVDSTLKIQPAKLEDSAVYLCASSPDRGPSYEQYFGPGTRLTVT.